The 2 T cell receptor beta chains reported below all come from one sample, sequenced in a study of blood T cells in healthy people across ages. Primers used in a second PCR of roughly 7 to 12 cycles were a sample-barcoded 5' primer and a J-beta primer mix. TCRdb called the 5' RACE reads again in MiXCR, with one record for every CDR3 protein. The sample lists approximately 800,000 distinct CDR3 sequences, around 50% occurring once. The sample taken for sequencing was blood. Every receptor here comes from a man aged 35-49 years in good health.

The chain has TRBV12-3 or TRBV12-4 and TRBJ2-1; D tentatively fits TRBD1 or TRBD2 (6 bases each). The CDR3 runs to 13 residues. V lost 6 bases and J 5 bases, leaving 11 bases between the germline ends. The CDR3 sequence is CASRSGADNEQFF. In nucleotides, the CDR3 is TGTGCCAGCAGGTCGGGGGCCGACAATGAGCAGTTCTTC.

The chain joins TRBV7-2 to TRBJ2-1, with a tentative D call TRBD2 (6 bases). CDR3 length: 14 amino acids. Germline CDR1 SGHTA, CDR2 FQGNSA. V was pared by 4 bases and J by 1 base, with 8 bases between. Here the CDR3 DNA reads TGTGCCAGCAGCTCGACTAGGTCCTACAATGAGCAGTTCTTC. Its protein product is CASSSTRSYNEQFF.